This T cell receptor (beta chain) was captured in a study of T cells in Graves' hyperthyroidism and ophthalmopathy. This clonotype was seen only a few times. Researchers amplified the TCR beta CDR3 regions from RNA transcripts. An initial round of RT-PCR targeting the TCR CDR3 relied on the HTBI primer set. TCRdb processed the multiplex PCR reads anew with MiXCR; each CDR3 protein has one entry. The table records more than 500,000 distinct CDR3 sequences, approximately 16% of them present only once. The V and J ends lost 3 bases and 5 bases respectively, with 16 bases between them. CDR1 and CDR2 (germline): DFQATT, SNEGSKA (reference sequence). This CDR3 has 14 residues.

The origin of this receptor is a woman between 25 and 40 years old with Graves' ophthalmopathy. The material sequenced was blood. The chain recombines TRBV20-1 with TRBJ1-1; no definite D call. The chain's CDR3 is CSARTMWGGTEAFF. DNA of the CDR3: TGCAGTGCTAGGACCATGTGGGGAGGGACTGAAGCTTTCTTT.